This TCR beta chain was retrieved from a study of T cell changes during pregnancy in multiple sclerosis. Assay: immunoSEQ multiplex PCR; the TCRdb copy retains only in-frame clones and omits some. The data show about 31,000 clones, about 92% seen once. The junction had 11 bases not matched to a gene; V was cut back by 3 bases and J by 4 bases. CDR1 SGDLS and CDR2 YYNGEE come from the germline V gene. CDR3 length: 16 amino acids. The sequenced sample was CD4+ T cells from peripheral blood mononuclear cells, obtained in the second trimester of pregnancy. This clonotype originated in a female donor with multiple sclerosis, enrolled in a pregnancy study. The chain employs TRBV9 and TRBJ2-3; 7 nucleotides match TRBD2. This CDR3 is CASSEVSSGFPDTQYF. The CDR3 nucleotides read TGTGCCAGCAGCGAGGTGTCTAGCGGCTTCCCAGATACGCAGTATTTT.